This T cell receptor (beta chain) was captured in a study of T cells in Graves' hyperthyroidism and ophthalmopathy. TCR beta CDR3 regions were amplified from RNA. TCR CDR3 underwent first-round RT-PCR with the HTBI primer set. MiXCR, applied by TCRdb to the multiplex PCR reads, yields one record per CDR3 protein. The sample lists 600,000 to 700,000 distinct CDR3 sequences, roughly 45% occurring once. Patients showing uncontrolled infection, other autoimmune disease, pregnancy or lactation were ineligible. Regarding this clonotype: Its antigen is currently unknown.

Study results and limitations: Clonotypes that were expanded in thyroid above 0.001 mostly appeared in blood too.

The V gene's germline CDR1 is SQVTM and CDR2 ANQGSEA. V lost 8 bases and J 2 bases, leaving 13 bases between the germline ends. The CDR3 runs 13 residues. The sequencing input was peripheral blood or thyroid tissue (not recorded which). The chain carries TRBV29-1 and TRBJ1-5; D call uncertain. The clonotype originates from an adult man with Graves' disease, either hyperthyroidism or ophthalmopathy (not recorded which). The CDR3 is CSLGSLGNQPQHF. The CDR3 bases are TGCAGCTTGGGCAGCCTAGGCAATCAGCCCCAGCATTTT.